This is a list of T cell receptor beta chains from one sample in a study of cytomegalovirus exposure and HLA in healthy donors. Sequencing used immunoSEQ multiplex PCR; TCRdb keeps in-frame clones, though not all of them. Here the sample spans around 90,000 clones, 80% being singletons. The sequenced sample consisted of PBMCs. Every receptor here comes from a man aged 25 to 45 in good health and CMV-seronegative. Each CDR3 is given without its conserved first and last residue. Each record gives: D gene, V gene, J gene, CDR3 protein. D genes are given only for firm matches.

-,TRBV9,TRBJ2-3,ASSVDPGTTDTQY
TRBD2,TRBV7-2,TRBJ2-1,ASSLVGAGGDEQF
-,TRBV20-1,TRBJ2-5,SARDRETQY
TRBD1,TRBV25-1,TRBJ2-7,ASSPGTGAYEQY
TRBD1,TRBV6-4,TRBJ2-1,ASSLDRDNEQF
TRBD1,TRBV15,TRBJ2-7,ATSGQGWREQY
-,TRBV18,TRBJ2-1,ASSRRDVSYNEQF
TRBD2,TRBV7-3,TRBJ2-1,ASSPTSGRGGDEQF
-,TRBV9,TRBJ1-3,ASSVVGANSGNTIY
-,TRBV7-9,TRBJ1-4,ASSSLMEPGEKLF
TRBD1,TRBV20-1,TRBJ2-2,SARVRGKLF
-,TRBV9,TRBJ2-7,ASSVGGPPYEQY
TRBD1,TRBV6-1,TRBJ2-7,ASLVGQGAYEQY
-,TRBV5-1,TRBJ1-5,ASRPPGREHQPQH
TRBD1,TRBV30,TRBJ1-6,AWNINRGLPGSPLH
-,TRBV15,TRBJ2-5,ATSRVIGSGETQY
TRBD1,TRBV13,TRBJ1-1,ASSPWDRGGTEAF
-,TRBV9,TRBJ2-3,ASSASGFSDTQY
TRBD2,TRBV27,TRBJ2-1,ASSPLRSGGYNEQF
TRBD1,TRBV5-1,TRBJ1-4,ASSLTGANEKLF
TRBD1,TRBV27,TRBJ1-5,ASSLGQGSNQPQH
-,TRBV5-1,TRBJ2-5,ASSLVTTGETQY